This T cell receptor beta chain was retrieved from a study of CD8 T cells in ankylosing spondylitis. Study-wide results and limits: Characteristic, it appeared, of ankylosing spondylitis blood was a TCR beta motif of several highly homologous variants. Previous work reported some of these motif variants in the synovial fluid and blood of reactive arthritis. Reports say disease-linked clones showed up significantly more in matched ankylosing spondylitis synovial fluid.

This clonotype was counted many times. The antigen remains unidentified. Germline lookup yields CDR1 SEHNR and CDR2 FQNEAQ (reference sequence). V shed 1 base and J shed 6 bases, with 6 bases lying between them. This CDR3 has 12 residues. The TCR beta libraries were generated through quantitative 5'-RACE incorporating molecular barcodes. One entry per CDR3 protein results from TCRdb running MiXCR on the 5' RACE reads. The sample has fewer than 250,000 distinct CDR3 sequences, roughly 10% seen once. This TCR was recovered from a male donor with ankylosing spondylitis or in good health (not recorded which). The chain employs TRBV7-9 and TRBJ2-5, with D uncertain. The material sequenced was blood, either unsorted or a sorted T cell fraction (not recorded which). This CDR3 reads CASSLGSQTQYF. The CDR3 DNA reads TGTGCCAGCAGCTTAGGATCGCAGACCCAGTACTTC.